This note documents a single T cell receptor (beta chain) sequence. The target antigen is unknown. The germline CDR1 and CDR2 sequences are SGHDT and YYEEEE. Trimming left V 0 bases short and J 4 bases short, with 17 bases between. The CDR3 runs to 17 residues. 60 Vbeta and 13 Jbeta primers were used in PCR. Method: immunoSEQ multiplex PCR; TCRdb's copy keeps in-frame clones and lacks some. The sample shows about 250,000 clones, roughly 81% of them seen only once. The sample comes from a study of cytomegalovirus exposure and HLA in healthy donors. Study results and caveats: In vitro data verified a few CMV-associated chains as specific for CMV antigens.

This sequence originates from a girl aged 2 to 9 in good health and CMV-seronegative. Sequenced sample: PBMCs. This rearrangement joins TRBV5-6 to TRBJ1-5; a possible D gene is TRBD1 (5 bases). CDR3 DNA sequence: TGTGCCAGCAGCTTGGCCCTCAGGGAGGGACTTAATCAGCCCCAGCATTTT. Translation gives CASSLALREGLNQPQHF.